The 9 T cell receptor beta chains reported below all come from one sample, sequenced in a study of cytomegalovirus exposure and HLA in healthy donors. The PCR had 60 Vbeta and 13 Jbeta primers. Clones were read by immunoSEQ multiplex PCR, and TCRdb kept only the in-frame ones, dropping some. The sample includes about 150,000 clones, 60% to 85% of them seen just once. Sequenced material: PBMCs. The receptors here all came from a woman between 40 and 50 years old in good health and CMV-seronegative.

The V call is TRBV5-8, the J call TRBJ1-1; D call uncertain. V lost 4 bases and J lost 1, with 8 bases in between. The germline V gene has CDR1 SGHTS and CDR2 YDEGEE. CDR3 size: 13 residues. This CDR3 reads CASSLNRNTEAFF. CDR3 nucleotides: TGTGCCAGCAGCCTGAATAGGAACACTGAAGCTTTCTTT.

This rearrangement joins TRBV7-2 to TRBJ1-5; D is perhaps TRBD1 (5 bases). V gave up 0 bases and J gave up 7 bases, with 16 bases separating them. Germline values: CDR1 SGHTA, CDR2 FQGNSA. This CDR3 region has 16 residues. Written as DNA, the CDR3 is TGTGCCAGCAGCTTAGCGTTCAGGGTCGGGTACCAGCCCCAGCATTTT. Translating it yields CASSLAFRVGYQPQHF.

Only a few counts were recorded for this clone. The chain combines TRBV2 with TRBJ2-5, with 7 nucleotides matching TRBD2. There are 15 residues in the CDR3. The junction had 9 bases not matched to a gene; V was cut back by 7 bases and J by 1 base. Germline assignment: CDR1 SNHLY and CDR2 FYNNEI. The CDR3 is CASTPSGILQETQYF. CDR3 bases: TGTGCCAGCACCCCTAGCGGTATACTCCAAGAGACCCAGTACTTC. The full variable domain, completed using reference TRBV2 and TRBJ2-5, is EPEVTQTPSHQVTQMGQEVILRCVPISNHLYFYWYRQILGQKVEFLVSFYNNEISEKSEIFDDQFSVERPDGSNFTLKIRSTKLEDSAMYFCASTPSGILQETQYFGPGTRLLVL.

CDR3 region: CASSSHQGVGRETQYF. The CDR3 DNA reads as TGCGCCAGCAGCTCCCATCAGGGGGTCGGCCGAGAGACCCAGTACTTC. This chain uses TRBV4-1 with TRBJ2-5; TRBD1 matches at 7 bases. V gave up 5 bases and J gave up 4 bases; unmatched junction bases: 13. The CDR3 is 16 amino acids. Per germline, CDR1 MGHRA and CDR2 YSYEKL.

The chain carries TRBV7-8 and TRBJ1-4; a possible D gene is TRBD1 (5 bases). The V end was cut by 1 base, the J end by 0 bases, with 6 bases between. Germline V gene sequence: CDR1 SGHVS, CDR2 FQNEAQ. CDR3 length: 15 amino acids. CDR3 sequence: CASSLGRATNEKLFF. The CDR3 nucleotides read TGTGCCAGCAGCTTAGGCAGGGCAACTAATGAAAAACTGTTTTTT.

The CDR3 bases are TGTGCCAGCAGCCCGGAGTTCCTTGGGACAGGGGGCGCGAGGTTGAACATTCAGTACTTC. This translates into CASSPEFLGTGGARLNIQYF. The rearrangement joins TRBV11-3 to TRBJ2-4; 12 positions agree with TRBD1. Germline CDR1 reads SGHNT; CDR2 reads YENEEA. The V and J ends lost 5 bases and 7 bases, in that order; junction bases with no gene match: 21. This CDR3 spans 20 amino acids.

The gene calls are TRBV5-1 and TRBJ2-1; 13 bases are a match to TRBD2. Per the germline V gene, CDR1 is SGHRS and CDR2 is YFSETQ. CDR3 length: 17 amino acids. The J segment lost 8 bases and the V segment lost 0 bases, leaving 8 bases of the junction unmatched. CDR3 region: CASSLALLAGGLDEQFF. The CDR3 bases are TGCGCCAGCAGCTTGGCCCTACTAGCGGGGGGGCTAGATGAGCAGTTCTTC.

The chain has TRBV7-9 and TRBJ1-3; 8 bases align to TRBD1. CDR3 length equals 14 residues. V lost 3 bases, J lost 3 bases, and 1 base stayed unmatched. The germline V gene has CDR1 SEHNR and CDR2 FQNEAQ (reference sequence). CDR3: CASSFGTGGNTIYF. In nucleotides, the CDR3 is TGTGCCAGCAGCTTTGGGACAGGTGGAAACACCATATATTTT.

The chain employs TRBV28 and TRBJ2-7; D not certain. Germline CDR1 is MDHEN and CDR2 is SYDVKM. This CDR3 contains 16 residues. The V and J ends lost 5 bases and 0 bases respectively, with 17 bases between them. CDR3: CASSPGASADSYEQYF. The CDR3 DNA reads as TGTGCCAGCAGTCCTGGTGCGAGCGCTGACTCCTACGAGCAGTACTTC.